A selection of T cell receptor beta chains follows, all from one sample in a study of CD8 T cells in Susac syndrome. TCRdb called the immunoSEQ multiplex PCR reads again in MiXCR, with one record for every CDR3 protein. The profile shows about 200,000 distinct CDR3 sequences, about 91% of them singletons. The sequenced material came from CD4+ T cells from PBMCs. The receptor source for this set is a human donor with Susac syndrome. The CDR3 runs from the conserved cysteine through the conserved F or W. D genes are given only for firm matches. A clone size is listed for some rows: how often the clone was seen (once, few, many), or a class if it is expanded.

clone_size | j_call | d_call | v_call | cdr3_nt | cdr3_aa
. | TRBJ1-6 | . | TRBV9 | TGTGCCAGCAGCGAGGGGTTCCCGAATTCACCCCTCCACTTT | CASSEGFPNSPLHF
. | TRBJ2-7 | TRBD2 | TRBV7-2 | TGTGCCAGCAGCTTAGTATCCGGGAGCGGGAGAGTATACGAGCAGTACTTC | CASSLVSGSGRVYEQYF
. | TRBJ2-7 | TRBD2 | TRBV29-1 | TGCAGCGTTCAGTGGAGCGCGCGGGAGGGCCGGTACGAGCAGTACTTC | CSVQWSAREGRYEQYF
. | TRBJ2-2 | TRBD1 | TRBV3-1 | TGTGCCAGCAGCCAAGTTTTCGGGACAGGGGACAACACCGGGGAGCTGTTTTTT | CASSQVFGTGDNTGELFF
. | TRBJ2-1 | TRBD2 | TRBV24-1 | TGTGCCACCAGTGACCCTGCTAGCGGAAGCTCCTACAATGAGCAGTTCTTC | CATSDPASGSSYNEQFF
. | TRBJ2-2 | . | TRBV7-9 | TGTGCCAGCAGCTCTTGGACCGGCGCCGGGGAGCTGTTTTTT | CASSSWTGAGELFF
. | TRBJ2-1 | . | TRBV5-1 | TGCGCCCACCTCCGGGGCTACAATGAGCAGTTCTTC | CAHLRGYNEQFF
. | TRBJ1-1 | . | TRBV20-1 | TGCAGTGCTAGCCCTTCGGGGACCCAACAGGAGGCTTTCTTT | CSASPSGTQQEAFF
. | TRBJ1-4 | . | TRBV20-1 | TGCAGTGCTAAACGCGAAACCGGGACACAGGGCTGGGATGAAAAACTGTTTTTT | CSAKRETGTQGWDEKLFF
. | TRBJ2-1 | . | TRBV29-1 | TGCAGCGCCCAACCTCCAGGGTTGGGTAAGAATGAGCAGTTCTTC | CSAQPPGLGKNEQFF
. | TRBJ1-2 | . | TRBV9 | TGTGCCAGCAGCGTATCATCACAGAACCTACTCTATGGCTACACCTTC | CASSVSSQNLLYGYTF
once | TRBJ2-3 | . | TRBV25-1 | TGTGCCAGCAGTGACAATTCCCCCACCACAGATACGCAGTATTTT | CASSDNSPTTDTQYF
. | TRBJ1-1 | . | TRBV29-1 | TGCAGCGTTGTGAGGGGGACGAACACTGAAGCTTTCTTT | CSVVRGTNTEAFF
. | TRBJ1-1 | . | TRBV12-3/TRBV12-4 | TGTGCCAGCAGTTTATATTGGGATGGGGTAGCTTTCTTT | CASSLYWDGVAFF
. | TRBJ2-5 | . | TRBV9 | TGTGCCAGCAGCGCACAGGTGGGGACCCAAGAGACCCAGTACTTC | CASSAQVGTQETQYF
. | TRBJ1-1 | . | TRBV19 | TGTGCCAGTAGTCCCCTTTCAGATAGGACTGAAGCTTTCTTT | CASSPLSDRTEAFF
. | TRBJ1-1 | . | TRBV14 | TGTGCCAGCAGCCACGGGGTACTCGAAGCTTTCTTT | CASSHGVLEAFF
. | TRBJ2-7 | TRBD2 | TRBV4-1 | TGCGCCAGCAGCCAAGGGACTAGCGGGAGATACGAGCAGTACTTC | CASSQGTSGRYEQYF
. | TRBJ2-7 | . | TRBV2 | TGTGCCAGCAGTGAAAAGGGGGTGCCCTACGAGCAGTACTTC | CASSEKGVPYEQYF
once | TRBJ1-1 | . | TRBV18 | TGTGCCAGCTCACCAGGGTCTGGCACTGAAGCTTTCTTT | CASSPGSGTEAFF
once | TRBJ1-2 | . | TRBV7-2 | TGTGCCAGCAGCCGGGACAACTCTAACTATGGCTACACCTTC | CASSRDNSNYGYTF
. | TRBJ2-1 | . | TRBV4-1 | TGCGCCAGCAGCCAAGGCCCCACACTCTACAATGAGCAGTTCTTC | CASSQGPTLYNEQFF
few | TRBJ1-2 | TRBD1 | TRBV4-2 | TGTGCCAGCAGCCAAGAGGGACAGGGGATTAGTTTTTACACCTTC | CASSQEGQGISFYTF
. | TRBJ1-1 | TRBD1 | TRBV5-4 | TGTGCCAGCAGCACCGGACAGGGGAACGGAGGAGCTTTCTTT | CASSTGQGNGGAFF
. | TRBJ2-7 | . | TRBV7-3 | TGTGCCAGCAGCTTAAAATACAACTCCTACGAGCAGTACTTC | CASSLKYNSYEQYF
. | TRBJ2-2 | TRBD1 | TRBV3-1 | TGTGCCAGCAGCCGGATCGCAGGGGGCACCGGGGAGCTGTTTTTT | CASSRIAGGTGELFF
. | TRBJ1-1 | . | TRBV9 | TGTGCCAGCAGCCCGATTGTGGACACTGAAGCTTTCTTT | CASSPIVDTEAFF
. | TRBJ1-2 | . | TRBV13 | TGTGCCAGCGGCGCGGGGGGCCGGGGCTACACCTTC | CASGAGGRGYTF
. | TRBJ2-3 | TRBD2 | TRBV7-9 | TGTGCCAGCAGCTTACTAGCGGGTGGTTTAGATACGCAGTATTTT | CASSLLAGGLDTQYF
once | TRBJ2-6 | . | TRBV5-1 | TGCGCCAGCAGCTTGGCGGCCAGCGCTGGGGCCAACGTCCTGACTTTC | CASSLAASAGANVLTF
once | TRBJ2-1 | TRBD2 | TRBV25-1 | TGTGCCAGCGAGTTGTGGGAGGGGAGCAATGAGCAGTTCTTC | CASELWEGSNEQFF
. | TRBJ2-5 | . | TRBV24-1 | TGTGCCACCAGTGACGGTTTTCAAGAGACCCAGTACTTC | CATSDGFQETQYF
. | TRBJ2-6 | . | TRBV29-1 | TGCAGCGTGACTGGGGTGGGTGGGGCCAACGTCCTGACTTTC | CSVTGVGGANVLTF
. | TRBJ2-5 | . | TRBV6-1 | TGTGCCAGCAGATCAAATCCCCATGCCCAAGAGACCCAGTACTTC | CASRSNPHAQETQYF
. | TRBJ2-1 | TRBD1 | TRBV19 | TGTGCCAGTAGAACCTTAACAGGGGAGAGCTCCTACAATGAGCAGTTCTTC | CASRTLTGESSYNEQFF
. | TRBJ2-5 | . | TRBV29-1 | TGCAGCGTTGAAGAGTTTGGTGAGACCCAGTACTTC | CSVEEFGETQYF
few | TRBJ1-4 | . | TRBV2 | TGTGCCTCCCGGGGGCTCCTCGAGGAAAAACTGTTTTTT | CASRGLLEEKLFF